These 27 T cell receptor beta chains came from one sample sequenced in a study of neurological immune-mediated disorders. In TCRdb, the 5' RACE reads were re-called with MiXCR into one record per CDR3 protein. The repertoire includes around 69,000 distinct CDR3 sequences, about 4.9% of them detected once, and 6.9% sits in the top ten. Sequencing was carried out using PBMCs. The receptor set was obtained from a man under 40 with multiple sclerosis.

This clonotype was seen many times. The CDR3 DNA reads as TGTGCCAGCAGGCAACTACTAGCTTCCCGGGGCGAGCAGTACTTC. Its protein product is CASRQLLASRGEQYF. The gene calls are TRBV4-2 and TRBJ2-7, with TRBD2 as a possible D gene (6 bases). V lost 6 bases, J lost 6 bases, and 21 bases lay in between. The germline CDR1 and CDR2 sequences are LGHNA and YNFKEQ. The CDR3 is 15 amino acids.

This clonotype was recorded at least ten times. The gene calls are TRBV7-9 and TRBJ1-1; TRBD1 might be the D (5 bases). Looked up from germline, CDR1 is SEHNR and CDR2 is FQNEAQ (reference sequence). The CDR3 contains 13 residues. The V end was cut by 8 bases, the J end by 4 bases, with 14 bases between. CDR3 in DNA: TGTGCCAGCGAAGGGACGGGGGGCACTGAAGCTTTCTTT. This codes for CASEGTGGTEAFF.

This clonotype was picked up many times. The chain carries TRBV3-1 and TRBJ1-4; tentative D call: TRBD1 (6 bases). Per the germline V gene, CDR1 is LGHDT and CDR2 is YNNKEL (reference sequence). The CDR3 loop spans 16 amino acids. V lost 4 bases and J 0 bases, leaving 12 bases between the germline ends. CDR3 nucleotide sequence: TGTGCCAGCAGCCCGGGACACGTTGCAACTAATGAAAAACTGTTTTTT. This gives the protein CASSPGHVATNEKLFF.

This clonotype was seen ten or more times. CDR3 residues: CSASGLQSTDTQYF. In DNA form, the CDR3 reads TGCAGTGCTTCGGGACTACAGAGCACAGATACGCAGTATTTT. The rearrangement joins TRBV20-1 to TRBJ2-3; 7 bases align to TRBD2. CDR3 length equals 14 residues. V dropped 5 bases and J dropped 0; count of bases not matched to a gene: 5. CDR1 is DFQATT, CDR2 SNEGSKA, per germline (reference sequence).

This clonotype was counted ten times or more. This chain connects TRBV5-1 to TRBJ2-6; the D is unclear. V was trimmed by 5 bases and J by 0 bases, leaving 9 bases between them. The CDR3 loop spans 15 amino acids. CDR1 SGHRS and CDR2 YFSETQ come from the germline V gene. CDR3 sequence (DNA): TGCGCCAGCAGTACATCTACCTCTGGGGCCAACGTCCTGACTTTC. Protein sequence: CASSTSTSGANVLTF.

This clonotype appeared many times. The V gene is TRBV4-1, the J gene TRBJ2-2; D ambiguous. The germline CDR1 and CDR2 sequences are MGHRA and YSYEKL. V was shortened by 3 bases and J by 2 bases, with 16 bases between the two germline ends. The CDR3 covers 17 residues. The CDR3 loop reads CASSHLTLGRNTGELFF. In DNA, the CDR3 is TGCGCCAGCAGCCACTTGACACTTGGCCGAAACACCGGGGAGCTGTTTTTT.

This clonotype was picked up a small number of times. The J gene is TRBJ1-1, the V gene TRBV11-2, with TRBD1 as a possible D gene (5 bases). Trimming removed 5 bases at V and 5 bases at J, with 27 bases between. CDR1 is SGHAT and CDR2 is FQNNGV in the germline V gene. The CDR3 loop spans 18 amino acids. CDR3 nucleotide sequence: TGTGCCAGCAGCCGACGGGCACCCCTGGTAGGGGTCGGAACTGAAGCTTTCTTT. Translation gives CASSRRAPLVGVGTEAFF.

This clonotype was found a few times. This chain joins TRBV5-8 and TRBJ2-3; 7 bases fit TRBD2. Per the germline V gene, CDR1 is SGHTS and CDR2 is YDEGEE. After removal of 5 bases from V and 5 bases from J, the junction contained 8 bases not matched to a gene. The CDR3 runs 14 residues. In DNA form, the CDR3 reads TGTGCCAGCAGACAAAGCGGGGCAGGAGATACGCAGTATTTT. It codes for CASRQSGAGDTQYF.

This clonotype was observed at least ten times. This chain connects TRBV7-3 to TRBJ1-1; unclear D gene. Germline V gives CDR1 SGHTA, CDR2 FQGTGA. Trimming left V 5 bases short and J 3 bases short, with 10 bases between. This CDR3 contains 13 residues. For the CDR3, the DNA is TGTGCCAGCAGCCGATCGGCAGACACTGAAGCTTTCTTT. It encodes CASSRSADTEAFF.

Concerning this clonotype itself: This may be a read error, as it is one base from a much larger clone. This chain connects TRBV18 to TRBJ2-3; no clear D gene. The V gene's germline CDR1 is KGHSH and CDR2 LQKENI. V shed 5 bases and J shed 6 bases, with 6 bases lying between them. This CDR3 spans 11 amino acids. CDR3: CASSTGDTQYF. In nucleotides, the CDR3 is TGTGCCAGCTCAACTGGGGATACGCAGTATTTT.

This clonotype was recorded at least ten times. This chain uses TRBV25-1 with TRBJ1-1; possibly TRBD1 for D (5 bases). The germline V gene encodes CDR1 MGHDK and CDR2 SYGVNS. Trimming removed 1 base at V and 2 bases at J, with 8 bases between. The CDR3 totals 14 residues. The DNA for the CDR3 is TGTGCCAGCAGTGAATGGGGGGAAAACACTGAAGCTTTCTTT. Protein: CASSEWGENTEAFF.

There are many counts of this clonotype. The rearrangement uses TRBV3-1 and TRBJ2-2; possibly TRBD1 for D (5 bases). The CDR3 has 16 residues. Trimming took off 0 bases at V and 4 bases at J, with 12 bases between the two ends. Germline CDR1 is LGHDT and CDR2 is YNNKEL (reference sequence). The DNA of the CDR3 is TGTGCCAGCAGCCAAGAGCGCAGGGTTGGCACCGGGGAGCTGTTTTTT. Protein: CASSQERRVGTGELFF.

Ten or more counts support this clonotype. The chain links TRBV5-1 to TRBJ1-4; D call uncertain. Germline V lookup: CDR1 SGHRS, CDR2 YFSETQ. V gave up 4 bases and J gave up 0 bases, with 10 bases separating them. The CDR3 has 15 residues. The CDR3 nucleotides read TGCGCCAGCAGCCTGGAAGAAGCAACTAATGAAAAACTGTTTTTT. Its translation: CASSLEEATNEKLFF.

This clonotype was seen many times. The chain has TRBV9 and TRBJ2-3; 8 bases agree with TRBD1. Germline V gene lookup returns CDR1 SGDLS and CDR2 YYNGEE. CDR3 size: 15 residues. The J segment lost 1 base and the V segment lost 3 bases, leaving 4 bases of the junction unmatched. As DNA, the CDR3 is TGTGCCAGCAGCGCTCCGGGACAGGGCACAGATACGCAGTATTTT. This codes for CASSAPGQGTDTQYF.

This clonotype was detected many times. The chain has TRBV12-3 or TRBV12-4 and TRBJ1-2; D remains ambiguous. This CDR3 has 13 residues. Trimming cost V 1 base and J 8 bases, with 11 bases left between them. Here the CDR3 reads CASSLGLKKGYTF. In DNA form, the CDR3 reads TGTGCCAGCAGTTTAGGGCTGAAGAAGGGCTACACCTTC.

This clonotype was seen at least ten times. This chain joins TRBV11-3 and TRBJ1-6; D is unresolved. The germline CDR1 and CDR2 sequences are SGHNT and YENEEA. V lost 4 bases to trimming and J lost 9 bases, with 13 bases between them. The CDR3 runs to 14 residues. CDR3 in amino acids: CASSSGVDGSPLHF. In nucleotides, the CDR3 is TGTGCCAGCAGCTCCGGAGTGGACGGTTCACCCCTCCACTTT.

Here the CDR3 DNA reads TGTGCCAGCAGTTATGGCGGGGGGATTGATACGCAGTATTTT. Amino acids: CASSYGGGIDTQYF. J is TRBJ2-3 and V is TRBV6-5; the match to TRBD2 covers 8 bases. Germline V gene sequence: CDR1 MNHEY, CDR2 SVGAGI. V lost 3 bases, J lost 6 bases, and 5 bases stayed unmatched. The CDR3 has 14 amino acids.

The genes are TRBV24-1 and TRBJ2-5; either TRBD1 or TRBD2 may fit D (7 bases each). V was trimmed by 0 bases and J by 1 base, leaving 14 bases between them. CDR3 size: 17 residues. Germline CDR1 reads KGHDR; CDR2 reads SFDVKD. The CDR3 spells CATSDLPRGGIQETQYF. In nucleotides, the CDR3 is TGTGCCACCAGTGATTTGCCCAGGGGGGGAATCCAAGAGACCCAGTACTTC.

This clonotype was seen many times. The gene calls are TRBV4-1 and TRBJ1-5; maybe TRBD1 (6 bases). Germline V gene data show CDR1 as MGHRA and CDR2 as YSYEKL. This CDR3 is built from 21 residues. V lost 0 bases and J 1 base, leaving 25 bases between the germline ends. The CDR3 DNA sequence: TGCGCCAGCAGCCAAGATAGGGCGCTAACGGACAGATTCATCAGCAATCAGCCCCAGCATTTT. This encodes CASSQDRALTDRFISNQPQHF.

This clonotype has ten or more counts. This chain uses TRBV5-1 with TRBJ2-1; D gene unclear. The length of the CDR3 is 17 residues. CDR1 and CDR2 (germline): SGHRS, YFSETQ. Trimming removed 0 bases from V and 0 bases from J, with 13 bases in between. The CDR3 nucleotides read TGCGCCAGCAGCTTGGCCCCAGTCACGAGCTCCTACAATGAGCAGTTCTTC. This encodes CASSLAPVTSSYNEQFF.

This clonotype has only a few counts. This CDR3 is CASRNRPSEKLFF. The CDR3 DNA is TGTGCCAGCAGAAACAGGCCTAGTGAAAAACTGTTTTTT. The gene calls are TRBV12-3 or TRBV12-4 and TRBJ1-4; the D gene is possibly TRBD1 (5 bases). Trimming cost V 6 bases and J 7 bases, with 12 bases left between them. This CDR3 region has 13 residues.

This clonotype was recorded at least ten times. J is TRBJ1-2 and V is TRBV2; D is undetermined. The V end lost 7 bases, the J end lost 5 bases, and 11 bases lay between the germline ends. The CDR3 extends over 12 amino acids. Per the germline V gene, CDR1 is SNHLY and CDR2 is FYNNEI. The DNA for the CDR3 is TGTGCCAGCACCGAATTTGGGTATGGCTACACCTTC. This translates into CASTEFGYGYTF. The whole variable domain, filled in from reference TRBV2 and TRBJ1-2, reads EPEVTQTPSHQVTQMGQEVILRCVPISNHLYFYWYRQILGQKVEFLVSFYNNEISEKSEIFDDQFSVERPDGSNFTLKIRSTKLEDSAMYFCASTEFGYGYTFGSGTRLTVV.

This clonotype was counted at least ten times. The chain uses TRBV20-1 and TRBJ1-1, with D possibly being TRBD1 (5 bases). The CDR3 is 11 amino acids. The V and J ends lost 3 bases and 3 bases respectively, with 5 bases between them. Germline V gene data show CDR1 as DFQATT and CDR2 as SNEGSKA (reference sequence). The CDR3 region is CSARGDTEAFF. CDR3 DNA: TGCAGTGCTAGGGGGGACACTGAAGCTTTCTTT.

This clonotype has a count of ten or more. V and J are TRBV6-6 and TRBJ2-3; the match to TRBD1 covers 8 bases. V dropped 5 bases and J dropped 5; count of bases not matched to a gene: 6. Germline loops: CDR1 MNHNY, CDR2 SVGAGI (reference sequence). The CDR3 spans 14 residues. The CDR3 region has the DNA TGTGCCAGCAGTCCTCGACAGGGGAGAGATACGCAGTATTTT. This translates into CASSPRQGRDTQYF.

This clonotype was recorded many times. J is TRBJ1-5 and V is TRBV6-1; D may be TRBD1 (6 bases). The germline V and J ends were trimmed by 3 bases and 6 bases, with 9 bases remaining between them. CDR3 size: 13 residues. CDR1 is MNHNS and CDR2 is SASEGT in the germline V gene. The CDR3 DNA reads TGTGCCAGCAGTGACAGGGGAGCTCAGCCCCAGCATTTT. Its protein product is CASSDRGAQPQHF.

Only a few counts were recorded for this clonotype. The chain uses TRBV29-1 and TRBJ2-1, with D possibly TRBD2 on 6 matching bases. V lost 0 bases, J lost 0 bases, and 15 bases lay in between. The CDR3 spans 17 residues. CDR1 is SQVTM and CDR2 is ANQGSEA in the germline V gene. This chain's CDR3 is CSVEEWRGHTSYNEQFF. CDR3 DNA sequence: TGCAGCGTTGAAGAATGGAGGGGCCATACCTCCTACAATGAGCAGTTCTTC.

This clonotype has a handful of counts. V is TRBV4-2 and J is TRBJ1-1; D remains ambiguous. V was clipped by 4 bases and J by 4 bases, with 10 bases between them. This CDR3 has 13 residues. Germline CDR1 is LGHNA and CDR2 is YNFKEQ. Here the CDR3 DNA reads TGTGCCAGCAGCCCCGGCAAGGGCACTGAAGCTTTCTTT. This encodes CASSPGKGTEAFF.